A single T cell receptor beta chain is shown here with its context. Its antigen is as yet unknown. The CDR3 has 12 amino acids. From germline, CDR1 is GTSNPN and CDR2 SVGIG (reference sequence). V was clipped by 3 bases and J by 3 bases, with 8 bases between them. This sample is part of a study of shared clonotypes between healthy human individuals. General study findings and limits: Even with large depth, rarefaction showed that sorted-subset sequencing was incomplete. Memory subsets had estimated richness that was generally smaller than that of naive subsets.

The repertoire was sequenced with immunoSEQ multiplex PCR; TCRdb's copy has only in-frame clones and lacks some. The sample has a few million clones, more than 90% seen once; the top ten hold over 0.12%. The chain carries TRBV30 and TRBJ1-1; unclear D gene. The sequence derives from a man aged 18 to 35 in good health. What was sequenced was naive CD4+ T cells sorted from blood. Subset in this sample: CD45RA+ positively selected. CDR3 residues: CAWSPTDTEAFF. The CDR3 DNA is TGTGCCTGGAGCCCGACTGACACTGAAGCTTTCTTT.